A few counts support the clone carrying this T cell receptor (beta chain). What it recognizes is unknown. The sample is drawn from a study of cytomegalovirus exposure and HLA in healthy donors. Study-wide findings and caveats: An assumption of roughly uniform sequencing depth across donors underlay the presence/absence analyses. A later analysis, which compared TCR beta chains of equal frequency, found the HLA-associated ones more clonally expanded. Highly shared variants forming one cluster were likely a sequencing artifact.

13 Jbeta primers and 60 Vbeta primers were used for the PCR. Here immunoSEQ multiplex PCR was the method, and the copy in TCRdb shows in-frame clones only, minus some. The sample consists of 80,000 or so clones, approximately 60% of them appearing once. Germline V gene sequence: CDR1 MGHDK, CDR2 SYGVNS. This CDR3 has 16 amino acids. V lost 2 bases to trimming and J lost 2 bases, with 13 bases between them. The chain joins TRBV25-1 to TRBJ1-5, with TRBD1 as a possible D gene (6 bases). The receptor comes from a male donor in good health and CMV-seropositive. Sequenced input: PBMCs. CDR3 coding DNA: TGTGCCAGCAGTGAAGGGGCAGGGGTCGGCAATCAGCCCCAGCATTTT. The encoded protein is CASSEGAGVGNQPQHF.